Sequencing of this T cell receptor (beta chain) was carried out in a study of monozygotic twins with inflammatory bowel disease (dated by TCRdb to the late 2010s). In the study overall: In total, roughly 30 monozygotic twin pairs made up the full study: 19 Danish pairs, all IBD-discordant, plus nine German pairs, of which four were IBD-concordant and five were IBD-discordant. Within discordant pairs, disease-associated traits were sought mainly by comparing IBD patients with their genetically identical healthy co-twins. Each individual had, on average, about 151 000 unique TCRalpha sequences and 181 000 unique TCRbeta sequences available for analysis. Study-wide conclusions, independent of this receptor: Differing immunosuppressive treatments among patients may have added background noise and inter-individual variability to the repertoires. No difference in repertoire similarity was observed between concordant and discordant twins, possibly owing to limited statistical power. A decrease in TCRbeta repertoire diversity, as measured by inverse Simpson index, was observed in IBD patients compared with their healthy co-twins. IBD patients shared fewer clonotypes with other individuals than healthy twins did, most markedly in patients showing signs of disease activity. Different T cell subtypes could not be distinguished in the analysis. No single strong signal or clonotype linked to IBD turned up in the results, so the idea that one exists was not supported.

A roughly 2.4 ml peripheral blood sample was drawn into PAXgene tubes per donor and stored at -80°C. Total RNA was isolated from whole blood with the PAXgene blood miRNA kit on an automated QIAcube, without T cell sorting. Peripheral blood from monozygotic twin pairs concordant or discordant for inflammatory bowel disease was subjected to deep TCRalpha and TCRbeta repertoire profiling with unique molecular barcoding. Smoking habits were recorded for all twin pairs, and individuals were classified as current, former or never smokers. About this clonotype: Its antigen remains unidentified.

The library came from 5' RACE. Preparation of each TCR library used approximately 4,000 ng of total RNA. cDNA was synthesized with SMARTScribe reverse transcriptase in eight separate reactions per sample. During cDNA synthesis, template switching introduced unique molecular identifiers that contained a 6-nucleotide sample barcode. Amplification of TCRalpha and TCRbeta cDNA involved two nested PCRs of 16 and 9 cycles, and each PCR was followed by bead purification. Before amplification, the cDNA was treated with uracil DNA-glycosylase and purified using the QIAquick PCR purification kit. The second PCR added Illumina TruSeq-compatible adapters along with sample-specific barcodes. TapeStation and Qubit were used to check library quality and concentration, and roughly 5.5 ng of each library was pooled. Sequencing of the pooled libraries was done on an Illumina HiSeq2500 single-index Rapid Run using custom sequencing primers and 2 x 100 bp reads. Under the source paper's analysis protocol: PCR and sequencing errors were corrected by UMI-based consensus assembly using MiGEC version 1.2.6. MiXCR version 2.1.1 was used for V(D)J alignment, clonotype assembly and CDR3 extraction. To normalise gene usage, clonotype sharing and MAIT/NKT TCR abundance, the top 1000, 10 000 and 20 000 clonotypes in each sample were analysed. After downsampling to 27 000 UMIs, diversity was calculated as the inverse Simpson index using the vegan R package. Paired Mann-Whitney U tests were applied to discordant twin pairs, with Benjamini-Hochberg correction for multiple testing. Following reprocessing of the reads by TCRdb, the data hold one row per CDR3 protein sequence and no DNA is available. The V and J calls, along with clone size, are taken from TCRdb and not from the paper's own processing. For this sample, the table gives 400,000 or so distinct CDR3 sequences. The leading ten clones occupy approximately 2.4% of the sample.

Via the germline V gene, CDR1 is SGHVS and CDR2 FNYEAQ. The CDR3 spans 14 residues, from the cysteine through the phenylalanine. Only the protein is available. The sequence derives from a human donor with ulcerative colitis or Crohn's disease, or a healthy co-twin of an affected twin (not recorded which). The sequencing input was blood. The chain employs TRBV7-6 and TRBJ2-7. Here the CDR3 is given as CASSLDPFLTEQYF.